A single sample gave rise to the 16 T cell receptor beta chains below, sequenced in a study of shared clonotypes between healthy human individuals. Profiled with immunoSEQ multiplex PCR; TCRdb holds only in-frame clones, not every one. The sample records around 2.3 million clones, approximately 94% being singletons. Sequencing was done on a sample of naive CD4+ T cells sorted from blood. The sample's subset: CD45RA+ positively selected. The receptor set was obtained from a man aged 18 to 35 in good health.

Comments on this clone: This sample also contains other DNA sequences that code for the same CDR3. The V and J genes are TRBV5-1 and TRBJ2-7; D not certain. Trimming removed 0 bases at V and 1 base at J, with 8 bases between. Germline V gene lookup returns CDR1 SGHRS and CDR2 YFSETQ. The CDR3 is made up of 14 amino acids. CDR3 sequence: CASSLAGRSYEQYF. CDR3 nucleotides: TGCGCCAGCAGCTTGGCTGGCAGGTCCTACGAGCAGTACTTC.

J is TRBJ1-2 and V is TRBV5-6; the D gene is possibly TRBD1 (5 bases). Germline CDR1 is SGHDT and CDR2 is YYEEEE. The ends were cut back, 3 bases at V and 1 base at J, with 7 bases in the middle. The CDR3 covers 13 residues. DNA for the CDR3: TGTGCCAGCAGCTCGACAGTTAACTATGGCTACACCTTC. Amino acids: CASSSTVNYGYTF.

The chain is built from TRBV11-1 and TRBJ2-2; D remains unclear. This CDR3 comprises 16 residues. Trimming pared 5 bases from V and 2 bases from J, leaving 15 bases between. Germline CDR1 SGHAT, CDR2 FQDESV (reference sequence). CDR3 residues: CASSLSRWLNTGELFF. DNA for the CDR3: TGTGCCAGCAGCCTCTCCCGTTGGTTAAACACCGGGGAGCTGTTTTTT.

The CDR3 DNA is TGTGCCAGCAGCCCGGGGGGGCCCACAGATACGCAGTATTTT. Translating it yields CASSPGGPTDTQYF. This chain uses TRBV7-3 with TRBJ2-3, with TRBD2 identical over 8 bases. V shed 5 bases and J 2 bases; nucleotides not matched to a gene: 3. CDR1 SGHTA and CDR2 FQGTGA come from the germline V gene. The length of the CDR3 is 14 residues.

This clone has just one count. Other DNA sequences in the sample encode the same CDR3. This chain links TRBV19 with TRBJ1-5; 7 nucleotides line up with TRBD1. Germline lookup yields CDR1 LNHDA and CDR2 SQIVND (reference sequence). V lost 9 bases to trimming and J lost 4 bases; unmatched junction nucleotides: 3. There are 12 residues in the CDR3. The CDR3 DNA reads TGTGCCAGCGGACAGGAGAATCAGCCCCAGCATTTT. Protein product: CASGQENQPQHF.

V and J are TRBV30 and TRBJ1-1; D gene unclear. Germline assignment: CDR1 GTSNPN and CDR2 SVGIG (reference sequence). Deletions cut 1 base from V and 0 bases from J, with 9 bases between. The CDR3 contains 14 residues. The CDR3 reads CAWSASLMNTEAFF. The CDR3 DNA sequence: TGTGCCTGGAGTGCGAGCTTAATGAACACTGAAGCTTTCTTT.

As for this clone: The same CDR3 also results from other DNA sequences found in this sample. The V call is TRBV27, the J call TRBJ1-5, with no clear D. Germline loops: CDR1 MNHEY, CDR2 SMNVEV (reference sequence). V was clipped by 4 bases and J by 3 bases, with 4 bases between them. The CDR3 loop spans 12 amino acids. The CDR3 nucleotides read TGTGCCAGCAGTTACGCCAATCAGCCCCAGCATTTT. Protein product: CASSYANQPQHF.

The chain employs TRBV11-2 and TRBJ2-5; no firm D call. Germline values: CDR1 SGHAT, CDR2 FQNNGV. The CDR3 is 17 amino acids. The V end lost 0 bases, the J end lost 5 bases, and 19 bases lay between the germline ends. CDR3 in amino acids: CASSLDSRLGPWETQYF. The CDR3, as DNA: TGTGCCAGCAGCTTAGATTCCCGGTTGGGCCCCTGGGAGACCCAGTACTTC.

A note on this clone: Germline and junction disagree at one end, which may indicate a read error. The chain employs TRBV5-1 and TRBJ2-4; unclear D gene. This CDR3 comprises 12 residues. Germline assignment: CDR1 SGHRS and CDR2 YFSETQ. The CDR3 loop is CASSSDRNLQYF. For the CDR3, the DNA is TGCGCCAGCAGCTCGGATAGAAACCTTCAGTACTTC.

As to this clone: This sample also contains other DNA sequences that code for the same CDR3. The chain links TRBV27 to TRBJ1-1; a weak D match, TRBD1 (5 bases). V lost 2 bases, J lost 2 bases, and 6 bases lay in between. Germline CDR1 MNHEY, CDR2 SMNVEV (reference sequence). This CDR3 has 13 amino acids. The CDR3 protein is CASSLRGNTEAFF. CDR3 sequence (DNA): TGTGCCAGCAGTTTAAGGGGAAACACTGAAGCTTTCTTT.

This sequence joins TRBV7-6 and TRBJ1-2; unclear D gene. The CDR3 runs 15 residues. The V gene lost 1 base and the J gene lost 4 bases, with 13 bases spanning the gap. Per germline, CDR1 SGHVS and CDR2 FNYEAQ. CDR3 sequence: CASSLGAGRPYGYTF. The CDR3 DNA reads TGTGCCAGCAGCTTAGGGGCAGGACGCCCCTATGGCTACACCTTC.

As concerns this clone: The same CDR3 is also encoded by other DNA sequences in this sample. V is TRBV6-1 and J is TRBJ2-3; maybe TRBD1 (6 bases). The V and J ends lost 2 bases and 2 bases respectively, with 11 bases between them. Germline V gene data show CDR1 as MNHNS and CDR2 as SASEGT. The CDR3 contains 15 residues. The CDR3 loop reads CASSERDRFTDTQYF. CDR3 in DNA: TGTGCCAGCAGTGAAAGAGACAGGTTCACAGATACGCAGTATTTT.

As DNA, the CDR3 is TGTGCCAGCAGCCGACAGGGAACGGAGACCCAGTACTTC. It is translated as CASSRQGTETQYF. V gene TRBV11-3 combines with J gene TRBJ2-5, with 7 bases fitting TRBD1. From germline, CDR1 is SGHNT and CDR2 YENEEA. Trimming cost V 5 bases and J 5 bases; bases outside gene matches: 5. The CDR3 totals 13 residues.

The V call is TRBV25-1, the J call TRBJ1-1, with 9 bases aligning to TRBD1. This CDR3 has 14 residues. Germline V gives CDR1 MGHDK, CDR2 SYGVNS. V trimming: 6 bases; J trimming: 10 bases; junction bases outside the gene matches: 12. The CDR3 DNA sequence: TGTGCCAGCAGCGCTGACAGGGGGTCGATTGGAGCTTTCTTT. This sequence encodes CASSADRGSIGAFF.

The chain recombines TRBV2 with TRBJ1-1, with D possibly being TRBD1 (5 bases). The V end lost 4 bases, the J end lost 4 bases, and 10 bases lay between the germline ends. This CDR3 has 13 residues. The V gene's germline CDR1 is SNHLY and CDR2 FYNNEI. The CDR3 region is CASSGEGITEAFF. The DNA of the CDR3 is TGTGCCAGCAGTGGCGAGGGGATCACTGAAGCTTTCTTT.

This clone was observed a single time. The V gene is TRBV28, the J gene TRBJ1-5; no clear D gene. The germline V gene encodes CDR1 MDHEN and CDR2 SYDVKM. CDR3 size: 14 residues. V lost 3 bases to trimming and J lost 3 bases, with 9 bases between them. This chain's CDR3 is CASSFKVPNQPQHF. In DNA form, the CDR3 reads TGTGCCAGCAGTTTCAAGGTCCCCAATCAGCCCCAGCATTTT.